The 13 T cell receptor beta chains listed next were all sequenced from one sample in a study of blood T cell repertoires in COVID-19. Sequenced by immunoSEQ multiplex PCR; TCRdb stores in-frame clones only, minus some. The sample lists 85,000 to 100,000 clones, roughly 78% seen once, with about a sixth in the top ten. The sample taken for sequencing was peripheral blood. The receptors derive from a woman older than 75 with active or convalescent COVID-19.

CDR3 residues: CAWSGGTASYNEQFF. The CDR3 DNA reads TGTGCCTGGAGCGGCGGGACGGCCTCCTACAATGAGCAGTTCTTC. The chain employs TRBV30 and TRBJ2-1, with D maybe TRBD2 (6 bases). CDR1 GTSNPN and CDR2 SVGIG come from the germline V gene (reference sequence). The germline V and J ends were trimmed by 3 bases and 0 bases, with 12 bases remaining between them. The CDR3 covers 15 residues.

V gene TRBV7-9 combines with J gene TRBJ2-7; no clear D gene. The CDR3 consists of 13 residues. Germline V gene data show CDR1 as SEHNR and CDR2 as FQNEAQ (reference sequence). V was shortened by 0 bases and J by 5 bases, with 8 bases between the two germline ends. CDR3: CASSLAYFNEQYF. The CDR3 nucleotides are TGTGCCAGCAGCTTAGCGTATTTTAACGAGCAGTACTTC.

The rearrangement uses TRBV18 and TRBJ2-7, with D tentatively TRBD2 (6 bases). Germline CDR1 KGHSH, CDR2 LQKENI. Deletions cut 1 base from V and 5 bases from J, with 12 bases between. The CDR3 is made up of 14 amino acids. The CDR3 loop is CASSPQRGGHEQYF. In DNA form, the CDR3 reads TGTGCCAGCTCACCACAAAGGGGAGGTCACGAGCAGTACTTC.

The rearrangement links TRBV5-1 to TRBJ1-1; D is undetermined. The CDR3 runs to 13 residues. Germline values: CDR1 SGHRS, CDR2 YFSETQ. V lost 3 bases, J lost 0 bases, and 6 bases lay in between. The CDR3 sequence: CASSSTLNTEAFF. The CDR3, as DNA: TGCGCCAGCAGCTCGACTTTGAACACTGAAGCTTTCTTT.

The genes are TRBV11-2 and TRBJ1-4; D is uncertain. V gave up 4 bases and J gave up 4 bases, with 7 bases separating them. From germline, CDR1 is SGHAT and CDR2 FQNNGV. CDR3 length: 13 amino acids. CDR3 in DNA: TGTGCCAGCAGCTCCCGCGTTAATGAAAAACTGTTTTTT. Translation gives CASSSRVNEKLFF. The full variable domain, in which reference TRBV11-2 and TRBJ1-4 provide the parts outside the CDR3, is EAGVAQSPRYKIIEKRQSVAFWCNPISGHATLYWYQQILGQGPKLLIQFQNNGVVDDSQLPKDRFSAERLKGVDSTLKIQPAKLEDSAVYLCASSSRVNEKLFFGSGTQLSVL.

The chain has TRBV6-4 and TRBJ2-3, with 9 bases that match TRBD2. After removal of 7 bases from V and 0 bases from J, the junction contained 14 bases not matched to a gene. This CDR3 spans 18 amino acids. The germline gives CDR1 MRHNA, CDR2 SNTAGT. DNA for the CDR3: TGTGCCAGCACAGGGGAACTAGCGGGCGACTCTAGCACAGATACGCAGTATTTT. This translates into CASTGELAGDSSTDTQYF.

This chain joins TRBV11-2 and TRBJ1-4; D uncertain. Deletions cut 4 bases from V and 3 bases from J, with 15 bases between. The germline V gene has CDR1 SGHAT and CDR2 FQNNGV. The CDR3 totals 16 residues. The CDR3 region has the DNA TGTGCCAGCAGCTCAGGTGTAGGATTTGCTAATGAAAAACTGTTTTTT. This encodes CASSSGVGFANEKLFF.

The chain carries TRBV6-5 and TRBJ2-7; 10 nucleotides agree with TRBD2. Germline CDR1 is MNHEY and CDR2 is SVGAGI. CDR3 length: 13 residues. The ends lost 8 bases at V and 5 bases at J; junction bases unmatched: 6. In DNA form, the CDR3 reads TGTGCCAGCCTGGCTAGCGGGGGACACGAGCAGTACTTC. It translates to CASLASGGHEQYF.

This clone was seen a few times. V usage is TRBV5-4 and J usage is TRBJ2-5, with D possibly matching TRBD2 (5 bases). Trimming took off 4 bases at V and 0 bases at J, with 10 bases between the two ends. Germline V gene data show CDR1 as SGHNT and CDR2 as YYREEE (reference sequence). This CDR3 contains 14 residues. CDR3 loop: CASSPRGYQETQYF. The CDR3 coding sequence is TGTGCCAGCAGCCCTCGCGGGTACCAAGAGACCCAGTACTTC.

This clone was seen only once. The chain has TRBV2 and TRBJ2-1, with 8 bases that match TRBD2. The V gene's germline CDR1 is SNHLY and CDR2 FYNNEI. The CDR3 extends over 14 amino acids. Trimming cost V 7 bases and J 8 bases; bases outside gene matches: 10. CDR3: CASTALGLADEQFF. In DNA, the CDR3 is TGTGCCAGCACGGCGTTAGGACTAGCAGATGAGCAGTTCTTC. The full variable domain, rest sourced from reference TRBV2 and TRBJ2-1, is EPEVTQTPSHQVTQMGQEVILRCVPISNHLYFYWYRQILGQKVEFLVSFYNNEISEKSEIFDDQFSVERPDGSNFTLKIRSTKLEDSAMYFCASTALGLADEQFFGPGTRLTVL.

The rearrangement links TRBV6-1 to TRBJ2-7; 16 nucleotides match TRBD2. This CDR3 has 18 residues. CDR1 MNHNS and CDR2 SASEGT come from the germline V gene. J gave up 0 bases and V 4 bases, and 6 bases lay outside the gene matches. In DNA, the CDR3 is TGTGCCAGCAGTGGTACGGGACTAGCGGGAGGGTTCTCCTACGAGCAGTACTTC. Its translation: CASSGTGLAGGFSYEQYF.

V is TRBV5-1 and J is TRBJ2-5, with 11 bases aligning to TRBD2. The CDR3 covers 14 residues. The V and J ends lost 7 bases and 3 bases, in that order; junction bases with no gene match: 5. The V gene's germline CDR1 is SGHRS and CDR2 YFSETQ. The CDR3 loop reads CASGIAGGKETQYF. CDR3 DNA: TGCGCCAGCGGAATAGCGGGAGGGAAAGAGACCCAGTACTTC.

V usage is TRBV6-2 or TRBV6-3 and J usage is TRBJ1-1; D is undetermined. Germline-derived CDR1 and CDR2 are MNHEY and SVGEGT. V shed 2 bases and J shed 4 bases, with 8 bases lying between them. The CDR3 sequence is 13 residues long. The CDR3 DNA follows: TGTGCCAGCAGTTACGGTGAGGGCACTGAAGCTTTCTTT. Protein: CASSYGEGTEAFF.